Sequencing of this T cell receptor beta chain was carried out in a study of cytomegalovirus exposure and HLA in healthy donors. The PCR used 60 Vbeta and 13 Jbeta primers. TCRdb's copy holds only in-frame clones and misses some; the assay was immunoSEQ multiplex PCR. The sample shows about 120,000 clones, roughly four fifths of them seen only once. As to this clone: What it recognizes is unknown.

The CDR3 is made up of 19 amino acids. The V gene's germline CDR1 is SQVTM and CDR2 ANQGSEA. V lost 5 bases to trimming and J lost 4 bases; unmatched junction nucleotides: 22. The study's findings and limits: Earlier analysis found most TCR beta V segments productive about 90% or about 30% of the time.

This sequence originates from a woman aged 25 to 39 in good health and CMV-seropositive. The sequenced material came from PBMCs. The J gene is TRBJ1-2, the V gene TRBV29-1, with TRBD1 matching over 10 bases. DNA for the CDR3: TGCAGCGTTTCCCCATTTTGGGGACAGGGGACAAAGACATTCTATGGCTACACCTTC. Residues: CSVSPFWGQGTKTFYGYTF.